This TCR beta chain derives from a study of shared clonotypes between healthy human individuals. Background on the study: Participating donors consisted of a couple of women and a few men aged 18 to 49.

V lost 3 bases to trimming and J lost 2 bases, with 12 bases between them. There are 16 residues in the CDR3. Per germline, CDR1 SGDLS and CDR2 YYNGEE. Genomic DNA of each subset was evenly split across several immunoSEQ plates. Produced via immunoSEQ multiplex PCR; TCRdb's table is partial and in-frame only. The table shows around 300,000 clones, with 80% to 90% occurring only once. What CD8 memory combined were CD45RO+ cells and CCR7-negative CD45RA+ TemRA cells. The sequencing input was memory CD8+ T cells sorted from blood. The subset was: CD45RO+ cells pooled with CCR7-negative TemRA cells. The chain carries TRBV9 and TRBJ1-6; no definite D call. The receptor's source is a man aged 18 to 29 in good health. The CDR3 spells CASSARPDPYNSPLHF. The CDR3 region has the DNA TGTGCCAGCAGCGCTCGGCCCGACCCCTATAATTCACCCCTCCACTTT.